This is a list of T cell receptor beta chains from one sample in a study of T cell repertoires in cytomegalovirus infection. Antigens for these TCRs are unknown. In TCRdb, the reads were re-called with MiXCR into one record per CDR3 protein. The sample carries fewer than 350,000 distinct CDR3 sequences, about 29% recorded once. Sequenced material: cultured PBMCs, taken from culture after CMV antigen stimulation. The receptors stem from a human donor in good health (CMV status not recorded). Some clones in this sample may be carry-over from other donors' samples. Each CDR3 is given with its conserved first and last residue. A D gene is named only where the DNA matches it firmly. Only part of the rows carry a size: once, few, many, or a class if the clone is expanded.

D gene	V gene	J gene	clone size	CDR3 DNA	CDR3 protein
.	TRBV6-2/TRBV6-3	TRBJ2-2	.	TGTGCCAGCAGTTACAAGGGTCCCGGGGAGCTGTTTTTT	CASSYKGPGELFF
.	TRBV6-1	TRBJ1-5	.	TGTGCCAGCAGTGAAGCGCCCCCCCACAACAATCAGCCCCAGCATTTT	CASSEAPPHNNQPQHF
TRBD1	TRBV6-2/TRBV6-3	TRBJ1-4	.	TGTGCCAGCAGCGACGGGACAGGGCATGAAAAACTGTTTTTT	CASSDGTGHEKLFF
TRBD1	TRBV10-3	TRBJ2-7	few	TGTGCCATCAGTGAGTCGAGTAGCAGGGGGTACGAGCAGTACTTC	CAISESSSRGYEQYF
TRBD2	TRBV6-1	TRBJ2-7	.	TGTGCGGCGGAGCGGGAGGCCCGGTCTACCTACGAGCAGTACTTC	CAAEREARSTYEQYF
.	TRBV7-2	TRBJ2-1	.	TGTGCCAGCAGCGGCCGCGTCAGGGCGCATCGGGAGCAGTTCTTC	CASSGRVRAHREQFF
.	TRBV25-1	TRBJ2-7	few	TGTGCCAGCAGTGAATACTCGAGCCTCTCCTACGAGCAGTACTTC	CASSEYSSLSYEQYF
.	TRBV10-3	TRBJ1-5	few	TGTGCCATCAGTGGTGGGTCCGATCAGCCCCAGCATTTT	CAISGGSDQPQHF
.	TRBV11-3	TRBJ1-1	.	TGTGCCAGCAGCTTGGGCGGAATCAATGAAGCTTTCTTT	CASSLGGINEAFF
.	TRBV29-1	TRBJ2-5	few	TGCAGCGTTCGGACGAGGGGGGTCGCTCAAGAGACCCAGTACTTC	CSVRTRGVAQETQYF
.	TRBV20-1	TRBJ1-4	.	TGCAGTGCTCGGGGGCTAGAAAAACTGTTTTTT	CSARGLEKLFF
.	TRBV6-6	TRBJ1-2	.	TGTGCCAGCGGCGACGGGCTGGGGTCTCGCTACACCTTC	CASGDGLGSRYTF
TRBD1	TRBV19	TRBJ2-3	few	TGTGCCAGTAGCAGAACCCCGGGACAGAGCACAGATACGCAGTATTTT	CASSRTPGQSTDTQYF
TRBD2	TRBV19	TRBJ2-3	few	TGTGCCAGTAGTATAGCGGGAGGCTCCACAGATACGCAGTATTTT	CASSIAGGSTDTQYF
.	TRBV7-8	TRBJ1-5	few	TGTGCCAGCAGCGATCAGACGGGCAATCAGCCCCAGCATTTT	CASSDQTGNQPQHF
.	TRBV27	TRBJ1-2	.	TGTGCCAGCAGTTTCGTCGGGGCCTCTGGCTACACCTTC	CASSFVGASGYTF
.	TRBV24-1	TRBJ2-1	.	TGTGCCACCAGTGATCTTGACGAGGACGGCTCCTACAATGAGCAGTTCTTC	CATSDLDEDGSYNEQFF
TRBD1	TRBV11-2	TRBJ1-6	few	TGTGCCAGCAGCTTAGAGAGCGTGTTCGGGACAGATTATAATTCACCCCTCCACTTT	CASSLESVFGTDYNSPLHF
TRBD2	TRBV11-3	TRBJ2-1	.	TGTGCCAGCAGCTCCTCCGGGACTAGCGGGGGGGCGGGCAATGAGCAGTTCTTC	CASSSSGTSGGAGNEQFF
.	TRBV19	TRBJ1-1	.	TGTGCCAGTAGTATTAGCAGGGGGAACACTGAAGCTTTCTTT	CASSISRGNTEAFF
.	TRBV19	TRBJ1-5	.	TGTGCCAGTAGTATACGGCAGGTGGTTCAGCCCCAGCATTTT	CASSIRQVVQPQHF
.	TRBV5-4	TRBJ2-3	.	TGTGCCAGCAGCTCTCAGGACGCCGCAGATACGCAGTATTTT	CASSSQDAADTQYF